This TCR beta chain was recorded in a study of T cell repertoires in cytomegalovirus infection. TCRdb ran MiXCR on the reads and lists one entry per CDR3 protein. In the table there are 450,000 to 650,000 distinct CDR3 sequences, about 26% of which are singletons. The CDR3 consists of 13 residues. Trimming left V 2 bases short and J 0 bases short, with 8 bases between. The germline gives CDR1 DFQATT, CDR2 SNEGSKA (reference sequence). The TCR originated in a human donor in good health (CMV status not recorded). Some clones in this sample may be carry-over from other donors' samples. Source material: PBMCs. This chain uses TRBV20-1 with TRBJ2-7; D not certain. The CDR3 nucleotides are TGCAGTGCTAGAAAATTGAGCTCCTACGAGCAGTACTTC. It is translated as CSARKLSSYEQYF.